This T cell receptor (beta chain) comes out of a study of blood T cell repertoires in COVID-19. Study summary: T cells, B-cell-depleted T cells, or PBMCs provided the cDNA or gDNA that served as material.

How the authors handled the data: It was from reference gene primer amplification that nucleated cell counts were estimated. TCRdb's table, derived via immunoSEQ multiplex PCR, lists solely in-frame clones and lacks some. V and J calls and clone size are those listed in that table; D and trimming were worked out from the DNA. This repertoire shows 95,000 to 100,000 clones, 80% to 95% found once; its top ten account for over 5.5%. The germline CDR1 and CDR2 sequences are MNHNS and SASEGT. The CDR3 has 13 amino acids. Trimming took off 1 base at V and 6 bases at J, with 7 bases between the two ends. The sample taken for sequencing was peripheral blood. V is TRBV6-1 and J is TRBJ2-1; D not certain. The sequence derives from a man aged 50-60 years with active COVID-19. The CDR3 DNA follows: TGTGCCAGCAGTGAAGTCCGTCCCAATGAGCAGTTCTTC. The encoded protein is CASSEVRPNEQFF.